The next 29 T cell receptor beta chains were all read from a single sample in a study of CD8+CD57+ T cells in acquired aplastic anemia. According to the study, genomic DNA was the template for TCR beta VDJ and CDR3 profiling. MiXCR, run by TCRdb on the reads, gives a single entry per CDR3 protein. The sample has about 110,000 distinct CDR3 sequences; 40% to 60% are singletons. Specimen: sorted CD4+, CD8+, or CD8+CD57+ T cells (not recorded which) from PBMCs. These TCRs come from a human donor in good health, serving as a control.

This clonotype has only one observation. The V call is TRBV19, the J call TRBJ1-2; TRBD1 matches at 8 bases. The CDR3 covers 14 residues. Germline assignment: CDR1 LNHDA and CDR2 SQIVND (reference sequence). V lost 6 bases to trimming and J lost 4 bases; unmatched junction nucleotides: 7. This CDR3 is CASSSRGLAYGYTF. For the CDR3, the DNA is TGTGCCAGTAGCTCCAGGGGGCTGGCCTATGGCTACACCTTC.

This rearrangement joins TRBV25-1 to TRBJ2-7; 8 nucleotides line up with TRBD1. The CDR3 runs to 14 residues. The germline V gene encodes CDR1 MGHDK and CDR2 SYGVNS. The CDR3 loop is CASRRQGALYEQYV. The CDR3 DNA sequence: TGTGCCAGCAGAAGGCAGGGGGCCCTCTACGAACAGTACGTC.

This sequence joins TRBV5-5 and TRBJ2-7; the D is unclear. The V end was cut by 5 bases, the J end by 2 bases, with 11 bases between. The CDR3 length is 13 residues. The germline V gene encodes CDR1 SGHKS and CDR2 YYEKEE (reference sequence). In DNA, the CDR3 is TGTGCCAGCAGTACGGTTGAGGCCTACGAGCAGTACTTC. Residues: CASSTVEAYEQYF.

Remarks on this clonotype: The CDR3 does not close with the conserved phenylalanine or tryptophan, likely indicating a read error. This rearrangement joins TRBV25-1 to TRBJ1-3, with D unclear. The CDR3 is made up of 16 amino acids. CDR1 and CDR2 from the germline V gene are MGHDK and SYGVNS. The ends were cut back, 6 bases at V and 1 base at J, with 16 bases in the middle. The CDR3 DNA follows: TGTGCCAGCAGCTTAACCTGGCGGGATTCTGGAAACACCATATATCTT. Residues: CASSLTWRDSGNTIYL.

V gene TRBV6-2 or TRBV6-3 combines with J gene TRBJ1-3; D call uncertain. Trimming stripped 0 bases from V and 0 bases from J, with 18 bases between. This CDR3 has 19 amino acids. Germline CDR1 MNHEY, CDR2 SVGEGT. CDR3 residues: CASSYSGFDDLSSGNTIYF. The CDR3 bases are TGTGCCAGCAGTTACTCGGGTTTTGACGACCTATCCTCTGGAAACACCATATATTTT.

V usage is TRBV7-6 and J usage is TRBJ2-3; 10 bases map to TRBD2. Trimming removed 1 base from V and 4 bases from J; junction bases left unmatched: 5. This CDR3 is built from 16 residues. Germline V lookup: CDR1 SGHVS, CDR2 FNYEAQ. CDR3 nucleotide sequence: TGTGCCAGCAGCTTAGGTTCTAGCGGGAGCCCAGATACGCAGTATTTT. Translated, it gives CASSLGSSGSPDTQYF.

The chain carries TRBV19 and TRBJ2-7; D may be TRBD2 (6 bases). V was clipped by 3 bases and J by 3 bases, with 15 bases between them. From germline, CDR1 is LNHDA and CDR2 SQIVND (reference sequence). The CDR3 contains 15 residues. CDR3 residues: CASSMAPGLRYEQYF. In DNA, the CDR3 is TGTGCCAGTAGTATGGCCCCGGGACTCCGCTACGAGCAGTACTTC.

In the case of this clonotype: Since a much larger clone is just one base distant, this may be a read error. The chain combines TRBV4-3 with TRBJ1-2, with D possibly TRBD1 on 6 matching bases. The CDR3 runs 16 residues. Per the germline V gene, CDR1 is LGHNA and CDR2 is YSLEER. The CDR3 loop is CASSQGRAGVGYSYTF. CDR3 in DNA: TGCGCCAGCAGCCAAGGGCGCGCAGGGGTTGGCTATAGCTACACCTTC.

Comment on this clonotype: One junction end does not reproduce the germline sequence, and a read error may be involved. The genes are TRBV25-1 and TRBJ2-5; tentative D call: TRBD1 (6 bases). Germline CDR1 and CDR2: MGHDK and SYGVNS. This CDR3 comprises 14 residues. As DNA, the CDR3 is TGTGCCAGTAGTGTAACAGGGATAGGGGAGACCCAGTACTTC. Translating gives CASSVTGIGETQYF.

This clonotype has ten or more counts. The genes are TRBV9 and TRBJ1-2, with 7 bases fitting TRBD1. CDR1 SGDLS and CDR2 YYNGEE come from the germline V gene. Unmatched junction bases numbered 7, after V lost 5 bases and J lost 3 bases. The CDR3 spans 14 residues. CDR3 loop: CASSPITGDYGYTF. CDR3 coding DNA: TGTGCCAGCAGTCCAATCACAGGGGACTATGGCTACACCTTC.

This clonotype was observed a handful of times. CDR3 bases: TGTGCCAGCAGTTCCACAGGGGGCGAGCAGTACTTC. Protein product: CASSSTGGEQYF. The V and J genes are TRBV2 and TRBJ2-7; the match to TRBD1 covers 8 bases. CDR1 is SNHLY, CDR2 FYNNEI, per germline. This CDR3 is 12 amino acids long. With V trimmed by 5 bases and J by 6 bases, 3 bases remained unmatched.

As regards this clonotype: A much larger clone differs by one base, so this may be a read error. J is TRBJ1-2 and V is TRBV7-2, with D hard to call. Looked up from germline, CDR1 is SGHTA and CDR2 is FQGNSA. This CDR3 is 14 amino acids long. The CDR3 bases are TGTGCCGGCAGCTTAGCACAGTCGGACTATGGCTACGCCTTC. Protein product: CAGSLAQSDYGYAF.

DNA of the CDR3: TGTGCCATCAGTGAGCTAGCGGGGGGGCTGGCTGAGCAGTTCTTC. Residues: CAISELAGGLAEQFF. The V call is TRBV10-3, the J call TRBJ2-1; 12 nucleotides agree with TRBD2. The V gene's germline CDR1 is ENHRY and CDR2 SYGVKD. CDR3 length: 15 residues. V lost 2 bases and J lost 9; bases outside the gene matches: 5.

The V call is TRBV25-1, the J call TRBJ1-6; D possibly corresponds to TRBD1 (5 bases). The CDR3 consists of 13 residues. V lost 8 bases and J lost 12, with 17 bases in between. Germline CDR1 reads MGHDK; CDR2 reads SYGVNS. The CDR3 reads CASQQLGVLPLHF. The CDR3 DNA is TGTGCCAGCCAACAACTGGGGGTATTACCCCTCCACTTT.

J is TRBJ1-2 and V is TRBV29-1, with TRBD1 matching 9 bases. Per the germline V gene, CDR1 is SQVTM and CDR2 is ANQGSEA. This CDR3 is 12 amino acids long. V dropped 7 bases and J dropped 4; count of bases not matched to a gene: 4. The CDR3 region is CSDRDRAYGYTF. In DNA form, the CDR3 reads TGCAGCGACCGGGACAGGGCCTATGGCTACACCTTC.

The chain joins TRBV25-1 to TRBJ2-7; no definite D call. The CDR3 spans 11 residues. Germline lookup yields CDR1 MGHDK and CDR2 SYGVNS. With 8 bases removed from V and 6 bases from J, the gap between germline ends came to 11 bases. As DNA, the CDR3 is TGTGCCAGCTGCAGTCGGAGCGAGCAGTACTTC. This sequence encodes CASCSRSEQYF.

This clonotype was recorded a few times. A junction boundary mismatches the germline segment, possibly from a read error. The chain links TRBV6-2 or TRBV6-3 to TRBJ2-7; D tentatively fits TRBD1 or TRBD2 (5 bases each). The CDR3 is made up of 13 amino acids. Germline lookup yields CDR1 MNHEY and CDR2 SVGEGT. The CDR3 spells CASSYGGDYEQCF. The CDR3 nucleotides read TGTGCCAGCAGTTATGGGGGTGACTACGAGCAGTGCTTC.

The chain is built from TRBV19 and TRBJ1-5, with a weak D call TRBD1 (5 bases). Per the germline V gene, CDR1 is LNHDA and CDR2 is SQIVND (reference sequence). The germline V and J ends were trimmed by 7 bases and 7 bases, with 17 bases remaining between them. The CDR3 covers 14 residues. CDR3 DNA: TGTGCCAGTACCGTGGGGCGGGGTCGACAGCCCCAGCATTTT. Amino acid sequence: CASTVGRGRQPQHF.

Concerning this clonotype itself: Because the CDR3's place on the DNA is in doubt, the DNA is left out and the CDR3 is given as listed by TCRdb. The chain carries TRBV19 and TRBJ1-1. Germline V gene sequence: CDR1 LNHDA, CDR2 SQIVND (reference sequence). Ends included, the CDR3 has 20 residues. This CDR3 is CASSHSPYEQYFGPGTEAFF.

This chain connects TRBV24-1 to TRBJ2-3; D possibly corresponds to TRBD1 (6 bases). Germline loops: CDR1 KGHDR, CDR2 SFDVKD. Trimming removed 5 bases at V and 2 bases at J, with 13 bases between. The CDR3 consists of 15 residues. The CDR3 DNA reads TGTGCCACCAGTGGTGAGGGGGATAACACAGATACGCAGTATTTT. It translates to CATSGEGDNTDTQYF.

J is TRBJ2-2 and V is TRBV10-2; 8 nucleotides line up with TRBD2. The CDR3 totals 14 residues. Germline V gene data show CDR1 as WSHSY and CDR2 as SAAADI. V was clipped by 9 bases and J by 0 bases; unmatched bases: 3. CDR3: CASISGANTGELFF. CDR3 nucleotides: TGCGCCAGTATTAGCGGGGCGAACACCGGGGAGCTGTTTTTT.

Details on this clonotype: This is likely a read error, given that the CDR3 carries no conserved phenylalanine or tryptophan at its end. CDR3 DNA sequence: TGTGCCTGGGACGAAGGACAGGGATACACCGGGGAGCTGTTTCTT. It translates to CAWDEGQGYTGELFL. The chain carries TRBV30 and TRBJ2-2; TRBD1 aligns across 8 bases. Germline CDR1 GTSNPN, CDR2 SVGIG (reference sequence). The CDR3 runs to 15 residues. V lost 5 bases, J lost 3 bases, and 8 bases stayed unmatched.

This clonotype was counted at least ten times. This rearrangement joins TRBV27 to TRBJ1-1; 7 nucleotides line up with TRBD1. The CDR3 spans 14 residues. CDR1 MNHEY and CDR2 SMNVEV come from the germline V gene (reference sequence). The junction had 9 bases not matched to a gene; V was cut back by 10 bases and J by 1 base. CDR3 amino acids: CATSAGQSNTEAFF. The CDR3 DNA sequence: TGTGCCACCTCCGCGGGACAGTCGAACACTGAAGCTTTCTTT.

The chain carries TRBV3-1 and TRBJ1-5; tentative D call: TRBD1 (5 bases). The CDR3 is 14 amino acids. Trimming removed 5 bases from V and 9 bases from J, with 17 bases in between. Germline CDR1 and CDR2: LGHDT and YNNKEL (reference sequence). CDR3 nucleotide sequence: TGTGCCAGCAGCTTGGCCCGGGGAGGGACGCCCCAGCATTTT. This codes for CASSLARGGTPQHF.

The CDR3 nucleotides read TGCAGTGCCGGGGGGGGCAGAGAGACCCAGTACTTC. This translates into CSAGGGRETQYF. The genes are TRBV20-1 and TRBJ2-5; TRBD2 matches at 8 bases. Germline loops: CDR1 DFQATT, CDR2 SNEGSKA (reference sequence). V was clipped by 6 bases and J by 4 bases; unmatched bases: 4. The CDR3 runs to 12 residues.

This clonotype was detected only once. V and J are TRBV7-7 and TRBJ2-6; D gene uncertain. Per the germline V gene, CDR1 is SSHAT and CDR2 is FNYEAQ (reference sequence). The CDR3 sequence is 12 residues long. CDR3 amino acids: CGTVSGANVLTF. The DNA for the CDR3 is TGTGGAACAGTCTCTGGGGCCAACGTCCTGACTTTC.

This clonotype was seen ten or more times. V and J are TRBV30 and TRBJ2-5, with a tentative D call TRBD2 (6 bases). This CDR3 spans 13 amino acids. Germline lookup yields CDR1 GTSNPN and CDR2 SVGIG (reference sequence). Trimming took 0 bases from V and 5 from J, leaving 10 bases between them. Written as DNA, the CDR3 is TGTGCCTGGAGTGTCCCGGGAGAGGAGACCCAGTACTTC. Translated, it gives CAWSVPGEETQYF.

J is TRBJ1-1 and V is TRBV19; 7 positions match TRBD1. J gave up 6 bases and V 5 bases, and 6 bases lay outside the gene matches. The CDR3 runs to 13 residues. From germline, CDR1 is LNHDA and CDR2 SQIVND (reference sequence). The CDR3: CASSPTGLAEAFF. Written as DNA, the CDR3 is TGTGCCAGTAGTCCGACAGGGTTAGCTGAAGCTTTCTTT.

The gene calls are TRBV6-1 and TRBJ2-7; 10 bases fit TRBD1. The CDR3 totals 16 residues. With 6 bases clipped from V and 5 bases from J, the junction kept 13 bases outside the gene matches. Germline CDR1 and CDR2: MNHNS and SASEGT. In DNA, the CDR3 is TGTGCCAGCAGCCTACAAACCGGGACAGGGGACGACGAGCAGTACTTC. It translates to CASSLQTGTGDDEQYF.